What follows are 32 T cell receptor beta chains derived from one specimen sequenced in a study of CD8 T cells in ankylosing spondylitis (dated by TCRdb to the late 2010s). The library came from 5' RACE. Reads for this sample came from an Illumina HiSeq 2500. The public reads were quality trimmed at Q25 with fastp and then assembled into clones with MiXCR by TCRdb, keeping productive beta chains. Identical CDR3 protein sequences are pooled into one entry, listed with their most common genes and DNA. For this sample the table gives fewer than 200,000 distinct CDR3 sequences, of which roughly 18% were detected only once. Together, the top ten hold approximately 4.3% of the sample. The sequencing sample was made of blood, either unsorted or a sorted T cell fraction (not recorded which). The receptors were sampled from a male donor aged 5-30 years with ankylosing spondylitis or in good health (not recorded which). Donor details come from another sample of the same person, matched by shared clones.

This clonotype was seen many times. The genes are TRBV5-1 and TRBJ1-2; possible D gene TRBD1, 6 bases. V gave up 0 bases and J gave up 4 bases, with 13 bases separating them. This CDR3 spans 15 amino acids. CDR1 and CDR2 (germline): SGHRS, YFSETQ. The CDR3 nucleotides read TGCGCCAGCAGCTTGGAAGCGAAGGGGGGCTATGGCTACACCTTC. Translating gives CASSLEAKGGYGYTF.

The rearrangement uses TRBV12-3 or TRBV12-4 and TRBJ2-7; 7 bases agree with TRBD1. CDR3 length: 15 residues. The J segment lost 0 bases and the V segment lost 4 bases, leaving 6 bases of the junction unmatched. The CDR3 loop reads CASSSEDRPSYEQYF. CDR3 in DNA: TGTGCCAGCAGTTCCGAGGACAGGCCCTCCTACGAGCAGTACTTC.

This clonotype was seen repeatedly, ten times or more. The chain employs TRBV12-3 or TRBV12-4 and TRBJ1-5; D call uncertain. The CDR3 loop spans 11 amino acids. The germline V and J ends were trimmed by 3 bases and 11 bases, with 8 bases remaining between them. The CDR3 protein is CASSFGSAQHF. In DNA form, the CDR3 reads TGTGCCAGCAGTTTTGGCTCAGCCCAGCATTTT.

This clonotype came up many times. This chain joins TRBV7-3 and TRBJ2-2, with D possibly matching TRBD1 (6 bases). The V end lost 5 bases, the J end lost 5 bases, and 12 bases lay between the germline ends. Germline CDR1 SGHTA, CDR2 FQGTGA. The CDR3 is 14 residues long. CDR3 in amino acids: CASSTRGGTGELFF. CDR3 sequence (DNA): TGTGCCAGCAGCACAAGAGGGGGAACCGGGGAGCTGTTTTTT.

This clonotype has at least ten counts. This chain joins TRBV7-9 and TRBJ2-1; no reliable D call. CDR1 is SEHNR, CDR2 FQNEAQ, per germline (reference sequence). The CDR3 contains 15 residues. V was clipped by 0 bases and J by 9 bases, with 15 bases between them. The CDR3 bases are TGTGCCAGCAGCTTAGCATATAAGGGTAGGAGTGAGCAGTTCTTC. It is translated as CASSLAYKGRSEQFF.

This clonotype was picked up many times. The chain is built from TRBV20-1 and TRBJ2-5, with TRBD1 matching 10 bases. This CDR3 has 15 residues. Germline V lookup: CDR1 DFQATT, CDR2 SNEGSKA (reference sequence). The trim removed 5 bases at V and 5 bases at J, leaving 11 bases unmatched. The CDR3 region has the DNA TGCAGTGCTCATAGACAGGGGGCGAGAGGCGAGACCCAGTACTTC. Translation: CSAHRQGARGETQYF.

The table lists this clonotype with many counts. The DNA of the CDR3 is TGCGCCAGCAGCTCGGACAGGGGCGCCTACGAGCAGTACTTC. Residues: CASSSDRGAYEQYF. The V gene is TRBV5-1, the J gene TRBJ2-7; TRBD1 matches 9 bases. The CDR3 covers 14 residues. Germline V lookup: CDR1 SGHRS, CDR2 YFSETQ. Trimming cost V 3 bases and J 2 bases; bases outside gene matches: 3.

The chain uses TRBV29-1 and TRBJ2-3, with 7 bases aligning to TRBD2. Germline trimming cut 6 bases from V and 1 base from J; bases unmatched to any gene: 7. The CDR3 has 14 residues. The V gene's germline CDR1 is SQVTM and CDR2 ANQGSEA. The CDR3 DNA reads as TGCAGCGTAGCTCCTAGCGGACGCACAGATACGCAGTATTTT. Protein product: CSVAPSGRTDTQYF.

There are many counts of this clonotype. The CDR3 region is CASRLRDGYNEQFF. CDR3 sequence (DNA): TGTGCCAGCAGGCTCAGGGACGGATACAATGAGCAGTTCTTC. The J gene is TRBJ2-1, the V gene TRBV12-3 or TRBV12-4; the D gene could be TRBD1 or TRBD2 (5 bases each). Trimming left V 6 bases short and J 4 bases short, with 13 bases between. This CDR3 spans 14 amino acids.

This clonotype was seen only once. This sequence joins TRBV7-9 and TRBJ2-7, with 8 bases matching TRBD1. V trimming: 5 bases; J trimming: 1 base; junction bases outside the gene matches: 7. CDR1 SEHNR and CDR2 FQNEAQ come from the germline V gene (reference sequence). The CDR3 sequence is 15 residues long. CDR3 protein: CASSPPWDRSYEQYF. CDR3 bases: TGTGCCAGCAGCCCCCCTTGGGACAGGTCCTACGAGCAGTACTTC.

A few counts support this clonotype. The V and J genes are TRBV19 and TRBJ2-1; no definite D call. The V gene's germline CDR1 is LNHDA and CDR2 SQIVND (reference sequence). The V end lost 0 bases, the J end lost 1 base, and 7 bases lay between the germline ends. This CDR3 is 15 amino acids long. The CDR3 DNA follows: TGTGCCAGTAGTATAGATGCGTTTTCCTACAATGAGCAGTTCTTC. Its protein is CASSIDAFSYNEQFF.

This clonotype occurred a few times. The chain employs TRBV20-1 and TRBJ2-3; 8 bases fit TRBD1. Trimming removed 5 bases from V and 2 bases from J; junction bases left unmatched: 6. The germline CDR1 and CDR2 sequences are DFQATT and SNEGSKA (reference sequence). This CDR3 spans 14 amino acids. CDR3 sequence (DNA): TGCAGTGCTGTCGGACAGGGCGACACAGATACGCAGTATTTT. Translated, it gives CSAVGQGDTDTQYF.

This clonotype was seen many times. The chain combines TRBV12-3 or TRBV12-4 with TRBJ2-3; maybe TRBD2 (5 bases). CDR3 length equals 16 residues. V lost 2 bases, J lost 0 bases, and 12 bases lay in between. The CDR3 region has the DNA TGTGCCAGCAGTTTACGGGGAACGACTAGCACAGATACGCAGTATTTT. Translated: CASSLRGTTSTDTQYF.

This clonotype came up many times. V usage is TRBV20-1 and J usage is TRBJ2-7; no definite D call. The length of the CDR3 is 10 residues. Germline assignment: CDR1 DFQATT and CDR2 SNEGSKA (reference sequence). V was trimmed by 5 bases and J by 5 bases, leaving 7 bases between them. The CDR3 DNA is TGCAGTGCTCCGTTAAACGAGCAGTACTTC. Translated: CSAPLNEQYF.

At least ten counts were recorded for this clonotype. V and J are TRBV15 and TRBJ2-5; tentative D call: TRBD2 (5 bases). V lost 3 bases and J 4 bases, leaving 15 bases between the germline ends. The CDR3 extends over 15 amino acids. Germline V gene lookup returns CDR1 LNHNV and CDR2 YYDKDF (reference sequence). CDR3 DNA sequence: TGTGCCACCAGCAGTCGGAGGCTATTGGGAGAGACCCAGTACTTC. It specifies CATSSRRLLGETQYF.

J is TRBJ2-7 and V is TRBV6-1; the match to TRBD1 covers 8 bases. The V and J ends lost 4 bases and 3 bases, in that order; junction bases with no gene match: 5. The CDR3 totals 14 residues. Germline V lookup: CDR1 MNHNS, CDR2 SASEGT. CDR3 sequence reads: CASSAGQVIYEQYF. The CDR3, as DNA: TGTGCCAGCAGTGCGGGACAGGTAATCTACGAGCAGTACTTC.

Ten or more counts support this clonotype. The V and J genes are TRBV7-6 and TRBJ2-7, with a tentative D call TRBD1 (6 bases). This CDR3 comprises 14 residues. In germline, CDR1 is SGHVS, CDR2 FNYEAQ. The ends were cut back, 3 bases at V and 2 bases at J, with 11 bases in the middle. CDR3 nucleotide sequence: TGTGCCAGCAGCTTGAGACAGGATACCTACGAGCAGTACTTC. Translating gives CASSLRQDTYEQYF.

In this sample, this clonotype turned up many times. The chain joins TRBV20-1 to TRBJ1-6; TRBD1 matches 9 bases. Looked up from germline, CDR1 is DFQATT and CDR2 is SNEGSKA (reference sequence). V shed 3 bases and J 7 bases; nucleotides not matched to a gene: 10. The CDR3 runs 16 residues. The CDR3 spells CSASQVVGTGNSPLHF. The DNA for the CDR3 is TGCAGTGCTAGTCAGGTTGTGGGGACAGGGAATTCACCCCTCCACTTT.

Ten or more counts support this clonotype. The chain has TRBV25-1 and TRBJ2-5; no clear D. Germline assignment: CDR1 MGHDK and CDR2 SYGVNS. The V end lost 3 bases, the J end lost 1 base, and 3 bases lay between the germline ends. The CDR3 contains 12 residues. The CDR3 protein is CASSDGQETQYF. The CDR3 DNA is TGTGCCAGCAGTGACGGCCAAGAGACCCAGTACTTC.

This clonotype was counted at least ten times. The V gene is TRBV2, the J gene TRBJ2-5; 7 nucleotides align to TRBD1. CDR1 and CDR2 from the germline V gene are SNHLY and FYNNEI. V was clipped by 7 bases and J by 7 bases; unmatched bases: 6. The CDR3 runs 12 residues. The DNA of the CDR3 is TGTGCCAGCAACAGGGGACCAACGACCCAGTACTTC. This sequence encodes CASNRGPTTQYF.

This clonotype has ten or more counts. The V gene is TRBV18, the J gene TRBJ2-7, with TRBD1 identical over 7 bases. The CDR3 sequence is 14 residues long. Trimming took 3 bases from V and 3 from J; bases not matched to a gene: 5. CDR1 and CDR2 from the germline V gene are KGHSH and LQKENI. CDR3 sequence: CASSPRDRLYEQYV. The CDR3 DNA follows: TGTGCCAGCTCACCCCGGGACAGACTCTACGAGCAGTACGTC.

This clonotype occurred many times. The rearrangement joins TRBV6-1 to TRBJ2-1, with 7 bases fitting TRBD2. CDR1 is MNHNS, CDR2 SASEGT, per germline. The CDR3 is 17 amino acids. Trimming at V came to 1 base and at J to 3 bases, leaving 9 bases not matched to a gene. CDR3 in amino acids: CASSEGATTSVYNEQFF. In DNA form, the CDR3 reads TGTGCCAGCAGTGAAGGCGCTACTACTAGCGTCTACAATGAGCAGTTCTTC.

This clonotype was detected ten times or more. The chain joins TRBV14 to TRBJ2-2, with D unclear. CDR3 size: 14 residues. CDR1 is SGHDN and CDR2 is FVKESK in the germline V gene. V was shortened by 0 bases and J by 9 bases, with 11 bases between the two germline ends. CDR3 sequence reads: CASSQDPSSRELFF. The CDR3 DNA is TGTGCCAGCAGCCAAGACCCATCCTCAAGGGAGCTGTTTTTT. Drawing the rest from reference TRBV14 and TRBJ2-2, the complete variable domain is EAGVTQFPSHSVIEKGQTVTLRCDPISGHDNLYWYRRVMGKEIKFLLHFVKESKQDESGMPNNRFLAERTGGTYSTLKVQPAELEDSGVYFCASSQDPSSRELFFGEGSRLTVL.

This clonotype was counted ten times or more. This chain connects TRBV2 to TRBJ2-2, with a possible D match to TRBD1 (5 bases). The germline gives CDR1 SNHLY, CDR2 FYNNEI. V gave up 5 bases and J gave up 1 base, with 8 bases separating them. CDR3 size: 14 residues. In DNA form, the CDR3 reads TGTGCCAGCAGTTGGCAGGGGAACACCGGGGAGCTGTTTTTT. It translates to CASSWQGNTGELFF.

This sequence joins TRBV11-3 and TRBJ2-1; 11 nucleotides agree with TRBD2. CDR3 length: 16 residues. CDR1 SGHNT and CDR2 YENEEA come from the germline V gene. V was pared by 4 bases and J by 7 bases, with 9 bases of the junction left unmatched. The CDR3 region is CASSSSLGTSGNEQFF. As DNA, the CDR3 is TGTGCCAGCAGCTCCTCCCTTGGGACTAGCGGTAATGAGCAGTTCTTC.

The chain recombines TRBV15 with TRBJ2-7, with a possible D match to TRBD1 (6 bases). From germline, CDR1 is LNHNV and CDR2 YYDKDF (reference sequence). This CDR3 region has 14 residues. V was shortened by 4 bases and J by 1 base, with 11 bases between the two germline ends. Here the CDR3 reads CATSTGVTSYEQYF. In nucleotides, the CDR3 is TGTGCCACCAGCACAGGGGTTACGTCCTACGAGCAGTACTTC.

This chain uses TRBV29-1 with TRBJ2-1; 11 nucleotides agree with TRBD1. This CDR3 has 14 residues. The ends lost 4 bases at V and 4 bases at J; junction bases unmatched: 3. Germline CDR1 reads SQVTM; CDR2 reads ANQGSEA. CDR3 DNA sequence: TGCAGCGTTGGGACAGGGGGCGCGTACAATGAGCAGTTCTTC. Its translation: CSVGTGGAYNEQFF.

This clonotype appeared many times. The chain carries TRBV5-1 and TRBJ2-7; a possible D gene is TRBD2 (5 bases). The germline V gene encodes CDR1 SGHRS and CDR2 YFSETQ. This CDR3 region has 13 residues. V was cut by 4 bases and J by 6 bases, with 14 bases left in between. The CDR3 DNA follows: TGCGCCAGCAGCCCCACTAGTCGCCTCGAGCAGTACTTC. As protein: CASSPTSRLEQYF.

This clonotype was recorded many times. The rearrangement links TRBV7-9 to TRBJ2-1; 13 bases fit TRBD2. Germline V gene data show CDR1 as SEHNR and CDR2 as FQNEAQ (reference sequence). The CDR3 is made up of 16 amino acids. Germline trimming cut 6 bases from V and 7 bases from J; bases unmatched to any gene: 9. DNA of the CDR3: TGTGCCAGCAGGTCTCCGGGACTAGCGGGATTAAATGAGCAGTTCTTC. Residues: CASRSPGLAGLNEQFF.

This clonotype came up many times. This chain links TRBV7-9 with TRBJ2-1, with D possibly being TRBD2 (6 bases). The germline V gene has CDR1 SEHNR and CDR2 FQNEAQ (reference sequence). The CDR3 loop spans 12 amino acids. Trimming took off 7 bases at V and 8 bases at J, with 12 bases between the two ends. The CDR3 DNA reads TGTGCCAGCACGGCGGGGTACCATGAGCAGTTCTTC. Residues: CASTAGYHEQFF.

This rearrangement joins TRBV10-2 to TRBJ1-5; 7 bases match TRBD1. V lost 3 bases, J lost 4 bases, and 6 bases stayed unmatched. The CDR3 contains 15 residues. Germline CDR1 is WSHSY and CDR2 is SAAADI. In DNA form, the CDR3 reads TGCGCCAGCAGTGATCAGGGACAGAGTAATCAGCCCCAGCATTTT. The encoded protein is CASSDQGQSNQPQHF.

The J gene is TRBJ2-1, the V gene TRBV25-1, with 9 bases fitting TRBD2. The CDR3 sequence is 11 residues long. Trimming at V came to 8 bases and at J to 15 bases, leaving 8 bases not matched to a gene. Germline CDR1 MGHDK, CDR2 SYGVNS. CDR3 nucleotides: TGTGCCAGCGGATGGACTAGCGACGTGTTCTTC. Amino acid sequence: CASGWTSDVFF.